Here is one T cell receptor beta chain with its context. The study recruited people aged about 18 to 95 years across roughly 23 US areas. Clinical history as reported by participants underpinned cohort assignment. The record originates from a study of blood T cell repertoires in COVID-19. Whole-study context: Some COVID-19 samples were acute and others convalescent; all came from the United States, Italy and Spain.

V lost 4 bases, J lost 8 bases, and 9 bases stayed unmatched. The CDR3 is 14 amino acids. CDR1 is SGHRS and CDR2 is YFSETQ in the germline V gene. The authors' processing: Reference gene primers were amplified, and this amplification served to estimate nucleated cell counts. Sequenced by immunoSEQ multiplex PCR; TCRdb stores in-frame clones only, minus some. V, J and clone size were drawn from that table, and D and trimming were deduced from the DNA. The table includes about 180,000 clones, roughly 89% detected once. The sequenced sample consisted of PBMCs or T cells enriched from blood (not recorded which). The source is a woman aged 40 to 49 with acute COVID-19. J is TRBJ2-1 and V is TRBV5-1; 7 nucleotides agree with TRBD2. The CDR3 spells CASSKELARDEQFF. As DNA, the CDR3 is TGCGCCAGCAGCAAGGAACTAGCGAGGGATGAGCAGTTCTTC.